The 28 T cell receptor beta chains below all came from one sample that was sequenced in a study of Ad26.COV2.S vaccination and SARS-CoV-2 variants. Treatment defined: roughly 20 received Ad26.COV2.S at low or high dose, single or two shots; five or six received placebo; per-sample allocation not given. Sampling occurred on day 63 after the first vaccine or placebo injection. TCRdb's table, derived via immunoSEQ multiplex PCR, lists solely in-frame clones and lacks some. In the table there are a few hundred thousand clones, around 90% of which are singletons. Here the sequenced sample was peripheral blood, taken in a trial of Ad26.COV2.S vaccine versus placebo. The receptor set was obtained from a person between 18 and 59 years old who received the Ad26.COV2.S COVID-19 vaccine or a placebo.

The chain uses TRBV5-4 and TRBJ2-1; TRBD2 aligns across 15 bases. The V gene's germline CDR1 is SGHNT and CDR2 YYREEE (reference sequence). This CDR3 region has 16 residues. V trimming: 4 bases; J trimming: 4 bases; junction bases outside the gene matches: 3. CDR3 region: CASSKGLAGGYNEQFF. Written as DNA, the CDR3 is TGTGCCAGCAGCAAGGGACTAGCGGGGGGATACAATGAGCAGTTCTTC.

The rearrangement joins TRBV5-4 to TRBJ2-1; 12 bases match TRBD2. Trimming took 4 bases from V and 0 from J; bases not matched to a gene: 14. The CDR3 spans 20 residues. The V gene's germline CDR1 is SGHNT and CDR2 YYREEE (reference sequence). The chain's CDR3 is CASSGIVTSGRRSSYNEQFF. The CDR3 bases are TGTGCCAGCAGCGGGATCGTAACTAGCGGGAGGCGGAGCTCCTACAATGAGCAGTTCTTC.

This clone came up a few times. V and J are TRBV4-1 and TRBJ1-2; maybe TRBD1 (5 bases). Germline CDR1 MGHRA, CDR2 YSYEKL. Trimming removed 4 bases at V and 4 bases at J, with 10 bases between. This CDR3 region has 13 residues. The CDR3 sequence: CASSPGVFYGYTF. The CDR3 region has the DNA TGCGCCAGCAGCCCGGGGGTCTTCTATGGCTACACCTTC.

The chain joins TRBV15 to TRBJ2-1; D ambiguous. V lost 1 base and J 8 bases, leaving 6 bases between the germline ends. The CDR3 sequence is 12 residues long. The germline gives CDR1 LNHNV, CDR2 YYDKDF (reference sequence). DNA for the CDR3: TGTGCCACCAGCAGAGGGGCCCATGAGCAGTTCTTC. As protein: CATSRGAHEQFF.

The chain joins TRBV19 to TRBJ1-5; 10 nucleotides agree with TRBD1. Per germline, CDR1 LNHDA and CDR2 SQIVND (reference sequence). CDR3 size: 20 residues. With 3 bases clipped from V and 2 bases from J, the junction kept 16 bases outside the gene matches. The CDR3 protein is CASSIPPRDRGHMGNQPQHF. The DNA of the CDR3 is TGTGCCAGTAGTATCCCCCCTCGAGACAGGGGGCATATGGGCAATCAGCCCCAGCATTTT.

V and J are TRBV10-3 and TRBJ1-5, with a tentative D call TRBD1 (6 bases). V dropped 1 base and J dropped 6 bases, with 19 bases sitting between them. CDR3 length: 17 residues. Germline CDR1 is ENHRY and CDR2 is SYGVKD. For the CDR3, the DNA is TGTGCCATCAGTGAGTTATGGACAGCCCCCTCTAGTCAGCCCCAGCATTTT. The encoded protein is CAISELWTAPSSQPQHF.

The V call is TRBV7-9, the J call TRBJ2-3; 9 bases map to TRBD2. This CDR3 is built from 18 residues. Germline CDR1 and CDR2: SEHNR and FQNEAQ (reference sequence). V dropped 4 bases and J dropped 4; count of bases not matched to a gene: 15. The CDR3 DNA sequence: TGTGCCAGCAGCTCCCCAGCGGGGGGCAGGGTCTCTTCAGATACGCAGTATTTT. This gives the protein CASSSPAGGRVSSDTQYF. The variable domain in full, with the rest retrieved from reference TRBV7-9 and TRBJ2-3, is DTGVSQNPRHKITKRGQNVTFRCDPISEHNRLYWYRQTLGQGPEFLTYFQNEAQLEKSRLLSDRFSAERPKGSFSTLEIQRTEQGDSAMYLCASSSPAGGRVSSDTQYFGPGTRLTVL.

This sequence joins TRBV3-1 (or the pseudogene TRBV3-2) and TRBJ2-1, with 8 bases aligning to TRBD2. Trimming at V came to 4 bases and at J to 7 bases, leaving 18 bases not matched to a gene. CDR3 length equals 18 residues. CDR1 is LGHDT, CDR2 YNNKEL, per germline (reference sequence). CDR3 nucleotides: TGTGCCAGCAGCCGATACTTTCCATTCCAGCGGGAGCTAAATGAGCAGTTCTTC. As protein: CASSRYFPFQRELNEQFF.

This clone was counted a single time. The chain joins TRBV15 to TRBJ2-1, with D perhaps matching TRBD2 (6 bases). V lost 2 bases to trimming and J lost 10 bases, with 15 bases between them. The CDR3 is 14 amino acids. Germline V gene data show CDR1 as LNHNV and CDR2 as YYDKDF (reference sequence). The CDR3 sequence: CATSRQAGGWEQFF. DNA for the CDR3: TGTGCCACCAGCAGACAGGCAGGAGGGTGGGAGCAGTTCTTC.

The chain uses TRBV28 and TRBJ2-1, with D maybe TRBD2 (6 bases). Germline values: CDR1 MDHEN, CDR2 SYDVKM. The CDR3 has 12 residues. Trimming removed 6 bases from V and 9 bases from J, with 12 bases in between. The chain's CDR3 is CASSGRRGEQFF. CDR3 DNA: TGTGCCAGCAGCGGGAGACGAGGTGAGCAGTTCTTC. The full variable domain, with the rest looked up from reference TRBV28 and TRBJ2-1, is DVKVTQSSRYLVKRTGEKVFLECVQDMDHENMFWYRQDPGLGLRLIYFSYDVKMKEKGDIPEGYSVSREKKERFSLILESASTNQTSMYLCASSGRRGEQFFGPGTRLTVL.

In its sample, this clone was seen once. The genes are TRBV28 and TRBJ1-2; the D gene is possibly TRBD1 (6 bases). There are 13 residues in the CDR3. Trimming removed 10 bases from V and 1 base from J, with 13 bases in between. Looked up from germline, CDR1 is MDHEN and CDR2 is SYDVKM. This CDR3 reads CAIRGANNYGYTF. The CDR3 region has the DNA TGTGCCATTAGGGGGGCAAATAACTATGGCTACACCTTC.

CDR3 bases: TGCGCCAGCAGCTTGGCCAGGGCCGTCCGTAGCACAGATACGCAGTATTTT. Translating it yields CASSLARAVRSTDTQYF. The chain couples TRBV5-1 to TRBJ2-3; D is perhaps TRBD1 (5 bases). This CDR3 spans 17 amino acids. CDR1 is SGHRS, CDR2 YFSETQ, per germline. Trimming removed 0 bases from V and 0 bases from J, with 14 bases in between. The variable domain in full, with the rest retrieved from reference TRBV5-1 and TRBJ2-3, is KAGVTQTPRYLIKTRGQQVTLSCSPISGHRSVSWYQQTPGQGLQFLFEYFSETQRNKGNFPGRFSGRQFSNSRSEMNVSTLELGDSALYLCASSLARAVRSTDTQYFGPGTRLTVL.

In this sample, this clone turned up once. This CDR3 is CASSLGATGTGVGTEAFF. The CDR3 DNA is TGTGCCAGCAGCTTAGGAGCAACCGGGACAGGGGTAGGGACTGAAGCTTTCTTT. The chain links TRBV13 to TRBJ1-1, with TRBD1 matching 10 bases. The CDR3 consists of 18 residues. V gave up 0 bases and J gave up 5 bases; unmatched junction bases: 12. CDR1 is PRHDT, CDR2 FYEKMQ, per germline (reference sequence).

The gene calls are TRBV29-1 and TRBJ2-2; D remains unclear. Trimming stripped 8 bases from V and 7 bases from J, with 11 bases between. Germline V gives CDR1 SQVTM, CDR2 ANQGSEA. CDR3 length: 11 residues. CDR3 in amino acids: CSFRHDGELFF. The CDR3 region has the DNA TGCAGCTTCCGTCATGACGGGGAGCTGTTTTTT.

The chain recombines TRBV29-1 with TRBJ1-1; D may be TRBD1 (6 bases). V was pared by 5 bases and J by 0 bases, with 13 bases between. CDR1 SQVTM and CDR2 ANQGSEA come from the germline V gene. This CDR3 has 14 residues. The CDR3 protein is CSVTRGQLNTEAFF. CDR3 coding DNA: TGCAGCGTTACCCGAGGACAGTTGAACACTGAAGCTTTCTTT.

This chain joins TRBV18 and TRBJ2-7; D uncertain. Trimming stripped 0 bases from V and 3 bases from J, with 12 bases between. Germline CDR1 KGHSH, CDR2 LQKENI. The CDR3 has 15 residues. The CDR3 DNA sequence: TGTGCCAGCTCACCACCGCTCGCTAGATTCTACGAGCAGTACTTC. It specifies CASSPPLARFYEQYF.

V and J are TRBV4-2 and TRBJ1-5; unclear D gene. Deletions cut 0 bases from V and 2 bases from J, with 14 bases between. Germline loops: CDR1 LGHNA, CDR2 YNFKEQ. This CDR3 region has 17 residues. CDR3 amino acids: CASSQEGRGDGNQPQHF. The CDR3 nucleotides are TGTGCCAGCAGCCAAGAGGGCCGTGGAGACGGCAATCAGCCCCAGCATTTT.

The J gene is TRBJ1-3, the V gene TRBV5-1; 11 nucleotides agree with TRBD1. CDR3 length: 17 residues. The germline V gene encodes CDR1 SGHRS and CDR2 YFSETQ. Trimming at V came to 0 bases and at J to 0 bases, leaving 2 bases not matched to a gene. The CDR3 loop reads CASSLGTGGISGNTIYF. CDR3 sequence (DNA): TGCGCCAGCAGCTTGGGGACAGGGGGCATCTCTGGAAACACCATATATTTT.

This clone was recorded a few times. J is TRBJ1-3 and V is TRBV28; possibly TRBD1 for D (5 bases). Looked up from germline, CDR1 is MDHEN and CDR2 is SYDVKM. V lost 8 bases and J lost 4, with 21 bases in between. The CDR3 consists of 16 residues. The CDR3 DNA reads TGTGCCAGCGCCTCGGGACTTTTAGGGACCGGAAACACCATATATTTT. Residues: CASASGLLGTGNTIYF.

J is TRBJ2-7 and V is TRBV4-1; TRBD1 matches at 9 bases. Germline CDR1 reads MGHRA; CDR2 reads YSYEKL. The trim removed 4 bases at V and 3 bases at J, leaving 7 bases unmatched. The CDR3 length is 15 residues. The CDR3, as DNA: TGCGCCAGCAGCCTACAACAGGGGGCGTACTACGAGCAGTACTTC. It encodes CASSLQQGAYYEQYF.

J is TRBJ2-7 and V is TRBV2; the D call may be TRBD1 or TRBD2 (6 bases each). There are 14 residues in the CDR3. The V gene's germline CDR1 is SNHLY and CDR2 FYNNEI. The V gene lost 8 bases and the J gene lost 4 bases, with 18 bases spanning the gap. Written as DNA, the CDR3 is TGTGCCAGCTATGAGGGGGGCGCGATTTACGAGCAGTACTTC. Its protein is CASYEGGAIYEQYF.

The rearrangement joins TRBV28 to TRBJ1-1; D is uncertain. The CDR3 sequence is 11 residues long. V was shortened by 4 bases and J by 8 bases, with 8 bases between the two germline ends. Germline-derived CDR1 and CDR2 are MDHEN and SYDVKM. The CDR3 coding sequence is TGTGCCAGCAGTTCTTTCAGGGAAGCTTTCTTT. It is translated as CASSSFREAFF.

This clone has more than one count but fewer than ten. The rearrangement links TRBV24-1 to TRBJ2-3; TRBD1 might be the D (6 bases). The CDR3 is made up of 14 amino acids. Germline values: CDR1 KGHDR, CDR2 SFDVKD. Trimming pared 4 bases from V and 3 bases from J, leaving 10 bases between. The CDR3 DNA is TGTGCCACCAGTGACGACCAGGGGACAGATACGCAGTATTTT. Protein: CATSDDQGTDTQYF.

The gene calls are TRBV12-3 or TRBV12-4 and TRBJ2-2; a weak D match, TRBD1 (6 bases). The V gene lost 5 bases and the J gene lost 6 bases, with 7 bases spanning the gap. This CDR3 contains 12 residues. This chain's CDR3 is CASSTGPGELFF. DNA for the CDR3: TGTGCCAGCAGTACAGGGCCCGGGGAGCTGTTTTTT.

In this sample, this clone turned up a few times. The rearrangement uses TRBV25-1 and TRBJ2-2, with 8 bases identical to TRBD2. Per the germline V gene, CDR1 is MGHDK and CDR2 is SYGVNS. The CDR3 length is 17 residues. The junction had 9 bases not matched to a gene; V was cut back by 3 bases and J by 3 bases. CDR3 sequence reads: CASSDTASGSHTGELFF. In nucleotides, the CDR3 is TGTGCCAGCAGTGATACGGCGAGCGGGAGTCACACCGGGGAGCTGTTTTTT.

The CDR3 reads CASTRGPHGNTEAFF. Written as DNA, the CDR3 is TGTGCCAGCACACGGGGACCCCATGGGAACACTGAAGCTTTCTTT. The chain uses TRBV5-6 and TRBJ1-1; TRBD1 might be the D (5 bases). Germline lookup yields CDR1 SGHDT and CDR2 YYEEEE. The CDR3 consists of 15 residues. V shed 6 bases and J shed 1 base, with 16 bases lying between them.

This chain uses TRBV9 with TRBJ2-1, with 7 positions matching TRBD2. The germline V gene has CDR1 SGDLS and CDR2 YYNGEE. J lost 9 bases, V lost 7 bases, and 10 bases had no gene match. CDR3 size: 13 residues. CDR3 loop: CASREVGRGEQFF. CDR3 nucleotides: TGTGCCAGCCGGGAGGTAGGGAGGGGTGAGCAGTTCTTC. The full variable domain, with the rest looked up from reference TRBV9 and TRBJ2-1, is DSGVTQTPKHLITATGQRVTLRCSPRSGDLSVYWYQQSLDQGLQFLIQYYNGEERAKGNILERFSAQQFPDLHSELNLSSLELGDSALYFCASREVGRGEQFFGPGTRLTVL.

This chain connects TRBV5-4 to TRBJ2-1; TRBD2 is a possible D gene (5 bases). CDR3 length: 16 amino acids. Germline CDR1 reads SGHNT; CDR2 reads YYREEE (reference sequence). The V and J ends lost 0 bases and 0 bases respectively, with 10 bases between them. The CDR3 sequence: CASSLDGRSSYNEQFF. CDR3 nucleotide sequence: TGTGCCAGCAGCTTGGATGGGAGAAGCTCCTACAATGAGCAGTTCTTC.